A selection of T cell receptor beta chains follows, all from one sample in a study of regulatory T cells in long-lasting Graves disease. TCRdb used MiXCR to reprocess the multiplex PCR reads, holding one entry per CDR3 protein. The sample lists 300,000 to 500,000 distinct CDR3 sequences, about a fifth occurring once. Sequenced here: peripheral blood mononuclear cells (PBMCs), sampled when the disease was refractory, from a patient treated with antithyroid drugs. The receptors derive from a female donor with Graves disease. Each CDR3 is given with its conserved first and last residue. Each record gives: CDR3 DNA, CDR3 protein, J gene, D gene, clone size, V gene. D genes are given only for firm matches. Rows give clone size only sometimes, using once, few, many, or a class for an expanded clone.

DNA: TGTGCCAGCAGCTCGGGGGTAGCGGGAGTTTTGGATACGCAGTATTTT; CDR3: CASSSGVAGVLDTQYF; J: TRBJ2-3; D: TRBD2; size: .; V: TRBV5-6
DNA: TGCGCCAGCAGCCGAGTACCGCGACTAGATTCCTACGAGCAGTACTTC; CDR3: CASSRVPRLDSYEQYF; J: TRBJ2-7; D: .; size: .; V: TRBV4-1
DNA: TGTGCCTCACAGCCCTCGTACCAAGAGACCCAGTACTTC; CDR3: CASQPSYQETQYF; J: TRBJ2-5; D: .; size: .; V: TRBV6-2/TRBV6-3
DNA: TGCAGTGCTAGAGGTCCACCTCAAGAGACCCAGTACTTC; CDR3: CSARGPPQETQYF; J: TRBJ2-5; D: .; size: .; V: TRBV20-1
DNA: TGTGCCAGCAGCTTCTGGGACTCCTACGAGCAGTACTTC; CDR3: CASSFWDSYEQYF; J: TRBJ2-7; D: .; size: few; V: TRBV11-2
DNA: TGTGCCAGTAGTATCCCAGGGGCGGCTTCACCCCTCCACTTT; CDR3: CASSIPGAASPLHF; J: TRBJ1-6; D: .; size: few; V: TRBV19
DNA: TGCGCCAGCAAATATTCACTAGAGGATTCACCCCTCCACTTT; CDR3: CASKYSLEDSPLHF; J: TRBJ1-6; D: .; size: .; V: TRBV4-3
DNA: TGCAGTGCCCTAGATCTCGGAGGAACCTACAATGAGCAGTTCTTC; CDR3: CSALDLGGTYNEQFF; J: TRBJ2-1; D: .; size: .; V: TRBV20-1
DNA: TGTGCCAGCAGCTTGGGAGGGGCGGTTTCGGGGGCTTTCTTT; CDR3: CASSLGGAVSGAFF; J: TRBJ1-1; D: .; size: few; V: TRBV7-9
DNA: TGTGCCAGCAGCGAGGACAGCTATGAGGATTACGAGCAGTACTTC; CDR3: CASSEDSYEDYEQYF; J: TRBJ2-7; D: .; size: few; V: TRBV6-1
DNA: TGTGCCAGCAGCAGACAGCTTAACTATGGCTACACCTTC; CDR3: CASSRQLNYGYTF; J: TRBJ1-2; D: .; size: many; V: TRBV27
DNA: TGTGCCAGCAGCTTACTATGGGGTCAGGGAAACCAAGTTGAGGTGGGGGCGAGTGGGACCCAGTACTTC; CDR3: CASSLLWGQGNQVEVGASGTQYF; J: TRBJ2-5; D: .; size: few; V: TRBV7-2
DNA: TGTGCCAGCAGCGGAATAGGAGAAAAACTGTTTTTT; CDR3: CASSGIGEKLFF; J: TRBJ1-4; D: .; size: .; V: TRBV6-1
DNA: TGTGCCAGTAGTCCCCGGGACACCAACACTGAAGCTTTCTTT; CDR3: CASSPRDTNTEAFF; J: TRBJ1-1; D: .; size: few; V: TRBV19